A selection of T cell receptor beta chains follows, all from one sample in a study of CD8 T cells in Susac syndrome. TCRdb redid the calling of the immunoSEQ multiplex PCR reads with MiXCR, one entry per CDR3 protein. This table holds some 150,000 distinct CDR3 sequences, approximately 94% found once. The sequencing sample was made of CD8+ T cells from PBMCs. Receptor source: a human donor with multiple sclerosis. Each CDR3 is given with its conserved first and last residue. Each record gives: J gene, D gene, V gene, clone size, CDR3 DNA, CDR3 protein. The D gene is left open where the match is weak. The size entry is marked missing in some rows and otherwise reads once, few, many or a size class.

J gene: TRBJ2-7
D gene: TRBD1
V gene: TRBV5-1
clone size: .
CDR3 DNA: TGCGCCAGCAGCTTGGGACAGGGATTCTCCTACGAGCAGTACTTC
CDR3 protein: CASSLGQGFSYEQYF

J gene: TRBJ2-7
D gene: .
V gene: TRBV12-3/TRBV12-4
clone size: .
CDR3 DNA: TGTGCCAGCAGTCCCCGGGCCATCGAGCAGTACTTC
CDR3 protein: CASSPRAIEQYF

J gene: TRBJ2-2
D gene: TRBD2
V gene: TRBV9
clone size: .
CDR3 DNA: TGTGCCAGCAGCGTAGGGCTAGCGGGGGGGCCCGGGGAGCTGTTTTTT
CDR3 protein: CASSVGLAGGPGELFF

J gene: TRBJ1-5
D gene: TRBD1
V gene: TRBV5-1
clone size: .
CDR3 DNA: TGCGCCAGCAGCATTGGGACAGCTAGCAATCAGCCCCAGCATTTT
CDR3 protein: CASSIGTASNQPQHF

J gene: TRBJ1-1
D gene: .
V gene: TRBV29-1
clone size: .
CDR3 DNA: TGCAGCGTCCATCTGCGGGGGGCTGAAGCTTTCTTT
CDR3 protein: CSVHLRGAEAFF

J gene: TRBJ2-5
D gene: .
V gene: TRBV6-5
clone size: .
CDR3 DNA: TGTGCCAGCAGCCGGAGGCAGGGCCAAGAGACCCAGTACTTC
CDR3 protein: CASSRRQGQETQYF

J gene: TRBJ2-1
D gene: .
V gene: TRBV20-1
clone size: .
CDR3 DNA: TGCAGTGCTTCCCCGCCTGGGACGAGAAACAATGAGCAGTTCTTC
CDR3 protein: CSASPPGTRNNEQFF

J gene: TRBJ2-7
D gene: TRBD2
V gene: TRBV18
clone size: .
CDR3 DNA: TGTGCCAGCTCACCGACGGGGGTAAATAGCGGGGGAACCTACGAGCAGTACTTC
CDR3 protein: CASSPTGVNSGGTYEQYF

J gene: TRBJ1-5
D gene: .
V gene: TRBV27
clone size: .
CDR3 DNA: TGTGCCAGCAGTTTGGGGGAGGCACGGCCCCAGCATTTT
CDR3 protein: CASSLGEARPQHF

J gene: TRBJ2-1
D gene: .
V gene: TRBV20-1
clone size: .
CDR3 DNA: TGCAGTGCTAGGGCGATCAATGAGCAGTTCTTC
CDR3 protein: CSARAINEQFF

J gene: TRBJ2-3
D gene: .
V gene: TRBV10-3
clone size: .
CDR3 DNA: TGTGCCATCAGTGAGTCAGTCAGGGGAAGCACAGATACGCAGTATTTT
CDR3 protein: CAISESVRGSTDTQYF

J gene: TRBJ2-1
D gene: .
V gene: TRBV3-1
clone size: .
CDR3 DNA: TGTGCCAGCAGCCAAGTCCTCTTCTCCGGGACCCCTGGAGGGAATGAGCAGTTCTTC
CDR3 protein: CASSQVLFSGTPGGNEQFF

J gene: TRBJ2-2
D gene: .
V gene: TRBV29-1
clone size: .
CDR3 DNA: TGCAGCGCTACATGGGGGGCCGGGGAGCTGTTTTTT
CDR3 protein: CSATWGAGELFF

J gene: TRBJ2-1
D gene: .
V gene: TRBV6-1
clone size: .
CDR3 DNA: TGTGCCAGCAGTGATACCTCCGGGACGAGCAATGAGCAGTTCTTC
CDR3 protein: CASSDTSGTSNEQFF

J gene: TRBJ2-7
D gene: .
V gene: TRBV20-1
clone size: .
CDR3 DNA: TGCAGTGCTCCCCGGTTGGGGGGCGAGCAGTACTTC
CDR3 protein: CSAPRLGGEQYF

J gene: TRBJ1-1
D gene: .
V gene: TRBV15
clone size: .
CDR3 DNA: TGTGCCACCAGCAGAGATTTACAGGAAGCTTTCTTT
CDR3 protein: CATSRDLQEAFF

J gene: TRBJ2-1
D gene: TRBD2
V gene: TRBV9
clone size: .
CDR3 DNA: TGTGCCAGCAGCGTAGACGCGGGCGGGGGGAATGAGCAGTTCTTC
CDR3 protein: CASSVDAGGGNEQFF

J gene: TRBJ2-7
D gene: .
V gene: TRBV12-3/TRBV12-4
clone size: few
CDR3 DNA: TGTGCCAGCAGTGCCGACAGCTACGAGCAGTACTTC
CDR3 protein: CASSADSYEQYF

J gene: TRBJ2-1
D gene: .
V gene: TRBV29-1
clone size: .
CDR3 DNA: TGCAGCGCCATATCCGGGACGACTCACAATGAGCAGTTCTTC
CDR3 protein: CSAISGTTHNEQFF

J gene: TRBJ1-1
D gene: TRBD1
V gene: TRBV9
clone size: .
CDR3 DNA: TGTGCCAGCAGCGGACGGACAGGGCGGAACACTGAAGCTTTCTTT
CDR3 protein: CASSGRTGRNTEAFF

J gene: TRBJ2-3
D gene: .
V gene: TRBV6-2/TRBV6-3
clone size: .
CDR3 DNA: TGTGCCAGCAGTTACCCCCATCAAGATACGCAGTATTTT
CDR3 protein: CASSYPHQDTQYF

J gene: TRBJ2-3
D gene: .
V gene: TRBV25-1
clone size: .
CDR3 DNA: TGTGCCAGCAGTGAGAGGAGGGGCACAGATACGCAGTATTTT
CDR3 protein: CASSERRGTDTQYF

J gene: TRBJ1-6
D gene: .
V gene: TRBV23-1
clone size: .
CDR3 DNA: TGCGCCAGCAGTCAATCGAGCAGGGGACGGAATTCACCCCTCCACTTT
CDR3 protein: CASSQSSRGRNSPLHF

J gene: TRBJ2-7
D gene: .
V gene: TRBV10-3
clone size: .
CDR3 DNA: TGTGCCATCAGTGAAGCAGAGGAGCAGTACTTC
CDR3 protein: CAISEAEEQYF

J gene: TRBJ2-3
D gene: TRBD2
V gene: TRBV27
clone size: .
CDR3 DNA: TGTGCCAGCAGTCTCCGACCGGGACTAGCGACGAGCACAGATACGCAGTATTTT
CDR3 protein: CASSLRPGLATSTDTQYF

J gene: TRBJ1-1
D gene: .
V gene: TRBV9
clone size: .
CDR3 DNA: TGTGCCAGCAGCTCAGATAATCGATTCATTGGTGCTTTCTTT
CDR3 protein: CASSSDNRFIGAFF

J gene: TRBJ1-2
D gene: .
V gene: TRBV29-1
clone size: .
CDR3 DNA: TGCAGCGTTTCCGGGACACTTAACTATGGCTACACCTTC
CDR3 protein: CSVSGTLNYGYTF

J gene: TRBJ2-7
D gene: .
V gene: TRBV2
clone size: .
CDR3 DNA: TGTGCCAGCAGTGATGAGCCCCTCGGGTCCAGCTCCTACGAGCAGTACTTC
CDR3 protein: CASSDEPLGSSSYEQYF

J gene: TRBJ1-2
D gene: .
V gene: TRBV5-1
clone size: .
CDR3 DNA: TGCGCCAGCAGCTTGGAGGGCAGTGAAGCTGGCTACACCTTC
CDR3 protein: CASSLEGSEAGYTF

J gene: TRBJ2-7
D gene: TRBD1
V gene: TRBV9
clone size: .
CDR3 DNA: TGTGCCAGCAGCGTAGGTTTAGTCAGGGGGTCGCACGAGCAGTACTTC
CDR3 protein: CASSVGLVRGSHEQYF

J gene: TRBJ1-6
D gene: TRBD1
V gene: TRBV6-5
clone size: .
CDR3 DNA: TGTGCCAGCAGTTCCCAAAACAGGGGAAATTCACCCCTCCACTTT
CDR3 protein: CASSSQNRGNSPLHF

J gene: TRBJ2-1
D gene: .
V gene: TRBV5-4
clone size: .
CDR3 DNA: TGTGCCAGCAGCTTACGGGGCTCCTACAATGAGCAGTTCTTC
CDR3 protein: CASSLRGSYNEQFF